Listed here are 15 T cell receptor beta chains from one sample, sequenced in a study of T-cell memory formation after mild COVID-19. TCRdb itself ran the 5' RACE reads through MiXCR, one entry per CDR3 protein. The sample yields approximately 260,000 distinct CDR3 sequences, less than 20% seen once. Sequencing was carried out using PBMCs or a T cell subset sorted from them (not recorded which). These receptors were collected from a man between 18 and 29 years old who had mild COVID-19 (a few samples of this study predate the infection). Cell type and time point are not known.

This clonotype was found a few times. The rearrangement uses TRBV7-2 and TRBJ2-7, with D possibly TRBD2 on 6 matching bases. With 5 bases removed from V and 7 bases from J, the gap between germline ends came to 12 bases. The CDR3 is 12 amino acids. CDR1 is SGHTA and CDR2 is FQGNSA in the germline V gene. The CDR3 is CASSPPGREQYF. The CDR3 DNA reads as TGTGCCAGCAGCCCGCCTGGGAGGGAGCAGTACTTC.

This clonotype was observed a few times. The genes are TRBV7-2 and TRBJ1-3, with D possibly TRBD1 on 6 matching bases. There are 15 residues in the CDR3. V lost 7 bases and J 2 bases, leaving 15 bases between the germline ends. CDR1 and CDR2 (germline): SGHTA, FQGNSA. For the CDR3, the DNA is TGTGCCAGCACCAGAGGTGGGGGCCCTGGAAACACCATATATTTT. Its translation: CASTRGGGPGNTIYF.

The V and J genes are TRBV6-5 and TRBJ1-1; TRBD1 matches at 10 bases. Germline CDR1 MNHEY, CDR2 SVGAGI. V lost 4 bases to trimming and J lost 4 bases; unmatched junction nucleotides: 6. The length of the CDR3 is 15 residues. CDR3 nucleotide sequence: TGTGCCAGCAGTTTGGACAGGGGGTTGAGCACTGAAGCTTTCTTT. Amino acid sequence: CASSLDRGLSTEAFF.

The V call is TRBV5-5, the J call TRBJ1-5; no firm D call. CDR1 and CDR2 from the germline V gene are SGHKS and YYEKEE (reference sequence). Trimming took 1 base from V and 7 from J, leaving 18 bases between them. This CDR3 contains 16 residues. This CDR3 is CASSLIVAARGQPQHF. CDR3 DNA: TGTGCCAGCAGCTTGATTGTGGCAGCTCGAGGGCAGCCCCAGCATTTT.

CDR3 DNA: TGTGCCAGCAGACCGGACAGGGCGGGCACAGATACGCAGTATTTT. This gives the protein CASRPDRAGTDTQYF. The genes are TRBV12-3 or TRBV12-4 and TRBJ2-3, with TRBD1 matching over 8 bases. Trimming took 6 bases from V and 1 from J; bases not matched to a gene: 6. This CDR3 spans 15 amino acids.

This clonotype was picked up a small number of times. Mismatch with germline at one junction end may stem from a read error. V and J are TRBV11-2 and TRBJ2-4, with D maybe TRBD1 (6 bases). The CDR3 contains 12 residues. CDR1 SGHAT and CDR2 FQNNGV come from the germline V gene. The CDR3 sequence: CASSDTGTSRNF. As DNA, the CDR3 is TGTGCCAGCAGCGACACCGGGACATCCAGGAACTTC.

This clonotype was observed a few times. This chain connects TRBV20-1 to TRBJ2-7; TRBD2 might be the D (5 bases). Germline values: CDR1 DFQATT, CDR2 SNEGSKA (reference sequence). The V gene lost 6 bases and the J gene lost 2 bases, with 14 bases spanning the gap. CDR3 length: 13 amino acids. The CDR3 here is CSASASGTYEQYF. The CDR3, as DNA: TGCAGTGCCTCCGCCAGCGGCACCTACGAGCAGTACTTC.

This clonotype was seen a few times. The rearrangement links TRBV5-5 to TRBJ2-3, with TRBD1 as a possible D gene (6 bases). The CDR3 has 14 amino acids. Germline values: CDR1 SGHKS, CDR2 YYEKEE (reference sequence). Trimming pared 2 bases from V and 3 bases from J, leaving 10 bases between. This CDR3 reads CASSFTQGTDTQYF. The CDR3 region has the DNA TGTGCCAGCAGCTTCACTCAGGGGACAGATACGCAGTATTTT.

The V and J genes are TRBV20-1 and TRBJ2-5, with D possibly being TRBD1 (6 bases). Looked up from germline, CDR1 is DFQATT and CDR2 is SNEGSKA (reference sequence). The CDR3 totals 13 residues. The V and J ends lost 6 bases and 7 bases respectively, with 18 bases between them. As DNA, the CDR3 is TGCAGTGCACTCCGGGACACCATTGGGACCCAGTACTTC. Its translation: CSALRDTIGTQYF.

The chain couples TRBV7-9 to TRBJ2-5, with a tentative D call TRBD2 (5 bases). From germline, CDR1 is SEHNR and CDR2 FQNEAQ (reference sequence). CDR3 length equals 14 residues. Trimming left V 2 bases short and J 5 bases short, with 12 bases between. The CDR3 bases are TGTGCCAGCAGCTTACGCCCTAGCTTGGAGACCCAGTACTTC. It specifies CASSLRPSLETQYF.

This clonotype appeared a few times. This rearrangement joins TRBV2 to TRBJ2-7, with D tentatively TRBD1 or TRBD2 (5 bases each). The CDR3 is 14 residues long. Germline V gives CDR1 SNHLY, CDR2 FYNNEI. V was cut by 8 bases and J by 0 bases, with 14 bases left in between. As DNA, the CDR3 is TGTGCCAGCCCTCCGGGGCCGAGCTCCTACGAGCAGTACGTC. Translation gives CASPPGPSSYEQYV.

Of note for this clonotype: A read error may explain this, as a much larger clone is one base away. J is TRBJ2-3 and V is TRBV9, with unresolved D. The CDR3 has 12 amino acids. The V gene's germline CDR1 is SGDLS and CDR2 YYNGEE. The ends were cut back, 0 bases at V and 5 bases at J, with 4 bases in the middle. CDR3 DNA: TGTGCCAGCAGCGTAGATAAAGATACGCAGTATTTT. Its translation: CASSVDKDTQYF.

The chain is built from TRBV4-3 and TRBJ1-1; tentative D call: TRBD1 (5 bases). From germline, CDR1 is LGHNA and CDR2 YSLEER. This CDR3 has 12 amino acids. The V end lost 6 bases, the J end lost 5 bases, and 10 bases lay between the germline ends. CDR3 loop: CASRREGTEAFF. The CDR3 DNA reads as TGCGCCAGCAGGCGGGAGGGGACTGAAGCTTTCTTT.

This clonotype was picked up a small number of times. The gene calls are TRBV5-4 and TRBJ1-1; weak D call: TRBD1 (5 bases). CDR3 length: 15 residues. The germline CDR1 and CDR2 sequences are SGHNT and YYREEE (reference sequence). The V gene lost 4 bases and the J gene lost 4 bases, with 17 bases spanning the gap. CDR3 loop: CASSNNAGGVTEAFF. The DNA for the CDR3 is TGTGCCAGCAGCAATAACGCCGGGGGGGTCACTGAAGCTTTCTTT.

This clonotype was found many times. V usage is TRBV7-2 and J usage is TRBJ2-5; D is possibly TRBD1 or TRBD2 (7 bases each). There are 14 residues in the CDR3. Trimming took 1 base from V and 4 from J, leaving 10 bases between them. The V gene's germline CDR1 is SGHTA and CDR2 FQGNSA. In nucleotides, the CDR3 is TGTGCCAGCAGCTTAGTCAGGGGGGGAGAGACCCAGTACTTC. Translating gives CASSLVRGGETQYF.